Reported below is one T cell receptor beta chain. Methods used by the authors: Reference gene primer amplification gave nucleated cell count estimates. The protocol was immunoSEQ multiplex PCR, while the TCRdb copy is restricted to in-frame clones and leaves out a portion. That table furnishes V, J and clone size, whereas the DNA furnished D and trimming. The sample shows around 130,000 clones, 84% of them seen only once. There are 15 residues in the CDR3. With 4 bases clipped from V and 5 bases from J, the junction kept 10 bases outside the gene matches. CDR1 and CDR2 (germline): SGHRS, YFSETQ. This entry belongs to a study of blood T cell repertoires in COVID-19. Study as a whole: Sources were T cells, B-cell-depleted T cells, or PBMCs; the material itself was cDNA or gDNA.

The cohort comprised adults aged 18 to 89 years residing in some 24 US areas. The rearrangement links TRBV5-1 to TRBJ2-5; 8 nucleotides match TRBD2. Sequenced material: PBMCs or T cells enriched from blood (not recorded which). The sequence came from a woman in her fifties or sixties with acute COVID-19. The CDR3 reads CASSNLRTSSETQYF. CDR3 in DNA: TGCGCCAGCAGCAACCTCCGGACTAGCTCGGAGACCCAGTACTTC.